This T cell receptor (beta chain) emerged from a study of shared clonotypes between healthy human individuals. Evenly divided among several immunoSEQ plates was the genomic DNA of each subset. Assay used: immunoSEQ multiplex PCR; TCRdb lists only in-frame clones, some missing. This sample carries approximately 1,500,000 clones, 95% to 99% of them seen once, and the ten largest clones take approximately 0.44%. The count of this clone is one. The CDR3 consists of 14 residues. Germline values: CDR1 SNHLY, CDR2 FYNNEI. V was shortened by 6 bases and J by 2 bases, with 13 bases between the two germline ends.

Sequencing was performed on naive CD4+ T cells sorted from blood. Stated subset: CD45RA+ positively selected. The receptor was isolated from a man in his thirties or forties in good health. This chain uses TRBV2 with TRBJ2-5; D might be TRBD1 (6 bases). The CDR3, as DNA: TGTGCCAGCAGGTACAGGGAAACTCAAGAGACCCAGTACTTC. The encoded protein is CASRYRETQETQYF.